This section outlines one TCR beta chain sequence together with its context. This sample stems from a study of T-cell reconstitution after alpha-beta-depleted transplantation in children. V lost 0 bases and J lost 5; bases outside the gene matches: 7. The CDR3 is made up of 15 amino acids. Per germline, CDR1 SGHRS and CDR2 YFSETQ. A TCRbeta library incorporating unique molecular identifiers was prepared. TCRdb redid the calling of the PCR reads with MiXCR, one entry per CDR3 protein. The repertoire consists of hundreds of thousands of distinct CDR3 sequences, with 9.5% to 10% occurring once and the leading ten covering roughly 9.1%.

The TCR sequence derives from a human donor who donated a stem cell graft to a child with SCID. The V call is TRBV5-1, the J call TRBJ2-7; TRBD1 matches at 8 bases. The starting material was PBMCs from the stem cell graft donor, obtained from the stem cell graft. CDR3 amino acids: CASSLEKDRAHEQYF. Here the CDR3 DNA reads TGCGCCAGCAGCTTGGAGAAGGACAGGGCCCACGAGCAGTACTTC.